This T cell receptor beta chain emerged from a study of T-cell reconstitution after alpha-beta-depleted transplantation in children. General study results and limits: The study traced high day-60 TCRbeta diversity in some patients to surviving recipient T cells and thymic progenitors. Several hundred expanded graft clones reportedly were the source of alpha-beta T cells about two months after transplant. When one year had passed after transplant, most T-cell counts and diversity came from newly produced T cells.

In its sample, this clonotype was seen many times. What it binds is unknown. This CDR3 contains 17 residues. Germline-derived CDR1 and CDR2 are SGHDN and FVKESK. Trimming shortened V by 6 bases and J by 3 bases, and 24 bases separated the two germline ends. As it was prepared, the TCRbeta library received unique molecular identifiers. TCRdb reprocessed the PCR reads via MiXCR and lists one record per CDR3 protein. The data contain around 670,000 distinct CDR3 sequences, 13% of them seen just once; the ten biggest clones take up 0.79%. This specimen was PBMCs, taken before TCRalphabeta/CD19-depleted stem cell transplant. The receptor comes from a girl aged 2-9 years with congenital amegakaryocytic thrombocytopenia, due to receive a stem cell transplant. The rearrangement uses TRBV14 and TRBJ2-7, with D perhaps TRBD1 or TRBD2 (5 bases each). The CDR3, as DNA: TGTGCCAGCAGTGCACAAAAGTTGGGGGTGCCAGACTACGAGCAGTACTTC. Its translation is CASSAQKLGVPDYEQYF.